The 14 T cell receptor beta chains in this list originate from one sample, sequenced in a study of siplizumab effects on memory and regulatory T cells. Sequencing used immunoSEQ multiplex PCR; TCRdb keeps in-frame clones, though not all of them. The sample comprises around 82,000 clones, approximately 93% of which are singletons, and about 5% rests with the top ten. Sequencing input: CD8+ T cells sorted from blood. The receptors here all came from a human donor in good health.

The chain has TRBV7-6 and TRBJ2-5, with TRBD2 identical over 12 bases. The V gene end was trimmed by 5 bases and the J gene end by 0 bases; junction bases not matched to a gene: 7. Germline CDR1 reads SGHVS; CDR2 reads FNYEAQ. The CDR3 has 17 residues. The CDR3 sequence is CASSLWTSGVYQETQYF. The CDR3 DNA reads TGTGCCAGCAGCCTGTGGACTAGCGGGGTGTACCAAGAGACCCAGTACTTC.

The rearrangement uses TRBV19 and TRBJ1-2; no reliable D call. CDR1 is LNHDA, CDR2 SQIVND, per germline (reference sequence). This CDR3 spans 15 amino acids. V was trimmed by 7 bases and J by 0 bases, leaving 15 bases between them. The CDR3 coding sequence is TGTGCCAGTACCCCGGCCGGATTTTCTAACTATGGCTACACCTTC. Translated, it gives CASTPAGFSNYGYTF.

The V gene is TRBV29-1, the J gene TRBJ2-7, with 7 bases lining up with TRBD1. V lost 5 bases, J lost 6 bases, and 1 base stayed unmatched. CDR1 is SQVTM, CDR2 ANQGSEA, per germline. The CDR3 extends over 10 amino acids. Here the CDR3 DNA reads TGCAGCGTTTGGGACAGCGAGCAGTACTTC. This gives the protein CSVWDSEQYF.

The chain recombines TRBV25-1 with TRBJ2-1; D perhaps matches TRBD1 (6 bases). The CDR3 is 14 residues long. Germline-derived CDR1 and CDR2 are MGHDK and SYGVNS. Trimming left V 5 bases short and J 10 bases short, with 18 bases between. In DNA, the CDR3 is TGTGCCAGCAGTCCCGAAAACAGGGTAAGCGAGCAGTTCTTC. It translates to CASSPENRVSEQFF.

The rearrangement joins TRBV12-2 to TRBJ2-7; the D call in the table, TRBD2, was not verified against the DNA. TRBV12-2 is reported as a pseudogene. The CDR3 loop spans 20 amino acids. This CDR3 reads CASRLGSGTSGGKSSYEQYF. The CDR3 DNA follows: TGTGCAAGTCGCTTAGGATCCGGGACTAGCGGGGGCAAAAGCTCCTACGAGCAGTACTTC.

The chain is built from TRBV27 and TRBJ1-5; D unclear. CDR3 length: 13 amino acids. The V gene lost 6 bases and the J gene lost 2 bases, with 8 bases spanning the gap. Germline-derived CDR1 and CDR2 are MNHEY and SMNVEV (reference sequence). CDR3 sequence: CASSISGNQPQHF. For the CDR3, the DNA is TGTGCCAGCAGCATATCGGGCAATCAGCCCCAGCATTTT.

In its sample, this clone was seen once. V and J are TRBV9 and TRBJ2-2; possible D gene TRBD1, 5 bases. The V and J ends lost 0 bases and 5 bases respectively, with 11 bases between them. The CDR3 is 15 residues long. Germline values: CDR1 SGDLS, CDR2 YYNGEE. CDR3 region: CASSVGVAGTGELFF. CDR3 bases: TGTGCCAGCAGCGTAGGGGTTGCAGGGACCGGGGAGCTGTTTTTT.

The chain combines TRBV9 with TRBJ1-1; maybe TRBD1 (5 bases). CDR1 is SGDLS and CDR2 is YYNGEE in the germline V gene. V was pared by 0 bases and J by 6 bases, with 9 bases between. There are 13 residues in the CDR3. The CDR3: CASSVVVRAEAFF. CDR3 nucleotide sequence: TGTGCCAGCAGCGTAGTTGTCAGGGCTGAAGCTTTCTTT.

The chain is built from TRBV10-2 and TRBJ2-3; D uncertain. Trimming shortened V by 3 bases and J by 3 bases, and 1 base separated the two germline ends. Germline loops: CDR1 WSHSY, CDR2 SAAADI. The CDR3 length is 11 residues. CDR3 sequence (DNA): TGCGCCAGCAGTGAAACAGATACGCAGTATTTT. It is translated as CASSETDTQYF.

The chain carries TRBV5-4 and TRBJ2-1; D is tentatively TRBD1 or TRBD2 (6 bases each). Germline V gene lookup returns CDR1 SGHNT and CDR2 YYREEE (reference sequence). This CDR3 region has 14 residues. V lost 10 bases to trimming and J lost 5 bases, with 19 bases between them. The CDR3 here is CAGNWDTSNNEQFF. The DNA for the CDR3 is TGTGCCGGCAATTGGGACACTAGCAACAATGAGCAGTTCTTC.

As regards this clone: Distinct nucleotide sequences in the sample also encode this CDR3. This chain links TRBV19 with TRBJ1-1; D may be TRBD1 (6 bases). The CDR3 runs to 14 residues. V was cut by 7 bases and J by 0 bases, with 12 bases left in between. Germline lookup yields CDR1 LNHDA and CDR2 SQIVND (reference sequence). CDR3 in amino acids: CASTPTGMNTEAFF. CDR3 sequence (DNA): TGTGCCAGTACTCCTACAGGGATGAACACTGAAGCTTTCTTT.

The count of this clone is one. The chain combines TRBV12-5 with TRBJ1-5; tentatively, D is TRBD1 (5 bases). In germline, CDR1 is LGHNT, CDR2 FRNRAP. The V and J ends lost 3 bases and 4 bases respectively, with 10 bases between them. This CDR3 is built from 14 residues. Here the CDR3 DNA reads TGTGCTAGTGGTTTTGACAGAGCAAATCAGCCCCAGCATTTT. It is translated as CASGFDRANQPQHF.

The genes are TRBV23-1 and TRBJ1-2; D uncertain. TRBV23-1 is classed as an ORF, of uncertain function. V was cut by 6 bases and J by 8 bases, with 7 bases left in between. The CDR3 is 10 amino acids. The CDR3 protein is CASSQMGYTF. In nucleotides, the CDR3 is TGCGCCAGCAGCCAGATGGGCTACACCTTC.

The V and J genes are TRBV7-3 and TRBJ2-1; D possibly corresponds to TRBD2 (5 bases). Germline-derived CDR1 and CDR2 are SGHTA and FQGTGA. There are 11 residues in the CDR3. V was cut by 8 bases and J by 10 bases, with 12 bases left in between. The CDR3 spells CASGGSSEQFF. The CDR3 DNA reads TGTGCCAGCGGAGGTAGCAGCGAGCAGTTCTTC. Filled out from reference TRBV7-3 and TRBJ2-1, the complete variable domain reads GAGVSQTPSNKVTEKGKYVELRCDPISGHTALYWYRQSLGQGPEFLIYFQGTGAADDSGLPNDRFFAVRPEGSVSTLKIQRTERGDSAVYLCASGGSSEQFFGPGTRLTVL.